What follows are 32 T cell receptor beta chains derived from one specimen sequenced in a study of T cells in Graves' hyperthyroidism and ophthalmopathy. Using RNA transcripts as the source, TCR beta CDR3 regions were amplified. An initial round of RT-PCR targeting the TCR CDR3 relied on the HTBI primer set. TCRdb ran MiXCR on the multiplex PCR reads and lists one entry per CDR3 protein. The table shows roughly 740,000 distinct CDR3 sequences, with around 17% occurring only once. The sequenced sample consisted of blood. Receptors originate from a man aged 18 to 29 with Graves' hyperthyroidism.

V usage is TRBV10-3 and J usage is TRBJ2-3; a weak D match, TRBD2 (7 bases). Germline values: CDR1 ENHRY, CDR2 SYGVKD. Between the trimmed V and J ends, which lost 6 bases and 4 bases, there was a span of 20 bases. This CDR3 comprises 16 residues. CDR3 sequence (DNA): TGTGCCATCAGGCCCCGGGGCAGGGGAGGGCCAGATACGCAGTATTTT. It encodes CAIRPRGRGGPDTQYF.

This clonotype was counted ten times or more. V usage is TRBV7-9 and J usage is TRBJ2-7; maybe TRBD1 (6 bases). The ends were cut back, 4 bases at V and 4 bases at J, with 8 bases in the middle. The V gene's germline CDR1 is SEHNR and CDR2 FQNEAQ (reference sequence). This CDR3 region has 12 residues. The CDR3 region has the DNA TGTGCCAGCAGCTCAGGGGTTTACGAGCAGTACTTC. Its protein is CASSSGVYEQYF.

This clonotype appeared many times. The DNA for the CDR3 is TGTGCCAGCAGTTTCCCCGGGACTAGCGGGAGTATGGAGACAGATACGCAGTATTTT. Amino acids: CASSFPGTSGSMETDTQYF. This rearrangement joins TRBV28 to TRBJ2-3, with TRBD2 matching 14 bases. The J segment lost 3 bases and the V segment lost 3 bases, leaving 11 bases of the junction unmatched. The length of the CDR3 is 19 residues. CDR1 is MDHEN, CDR2 SYDVKM, per germline.

The rearrangement uses TRBV20-1 and TRBJ2-1; D not resolved. The CDR3 runs to 15 residues. Germline lookup yields CDR1 DFQATT and CDR2 SNEGSKA (reference sequence). V was shortened by 0 bases and J by 3 bases, with 12 bases between the two germline ends. The CDR3 DNA sequence: TGCAGTGCTAGAGAAGGCGGAGCAGGCTACAATGAGCAGTTCTTC. Translation: CSAREGGAGYNEQFF.

Ten or more counts support this clonotype. The V gene is TRBV12-3 or TRBV12-4, the J gene TRBJ2-1; D is uncertain. V lost 3 bases and J 6 bases, leaving 9 bases between the germline ends. The CDR3 totals 13 residues. This CDR3 is CASSLGGANEQFF. The CDR3 coding sequence is TGTGCCAGCAGTTTGGGCGGAGCCAATGAGCAGTTCTTC.

The chain uses TRBV28 and TRBJ2-2, with D possibly TRBD2 on 5 matching bases. Germline V CDR1 and CDR2: MDHEN, SYDVKM. CDR3 size: 14 residues. The ends were cut back, 0 bases at V and 6 bases at J, with 8 bases in the middle. This chain's CDR3 is CASSLWGEAGELFF. The CDR3 DNA sequence: TGTGCCAGCAGTTTATGGGGAGAGGCCGGGGAGCTGTTTTTT. Full variable domain (rest looked up from reference TRBV28 and TRBJ2-2): DVKVTQSSRYLVKRTGEKVFLECVQDMDHENMFWYRQDPGLGLRLIYFSYDVKMKEKGDIPEGYSVSREKKERFSLILESASTNQTSMYLCASSLWGEAGELFFGEGSRLTVL.

This clonotype was counted between two and nine times. A read error is possible here, since a much larger clone lies one base away. The V and J genes are TRBV2 and TRBJ2-1; D remains ambiguous. The CDR3 is 14 residues long. Germline CDR1 reads SNHLY; CDR2 reads FYNNEI. The CDR3 DNA reads TGTGCCAGCAGTGACTATACCTCCTACAATGAGCGGTTCTTC. Protein: CASSDYTSYNERFF.

This clonotype was counted a few times. The chain links TRBV28 to TRBJ1-2; D may be TRBD1 (5 bases). Germline CDR1 is MDHEN and CDR2 is SYDVKM. The CDR3 runs 13 residues. The V end lost 7 bases, the J end lost 4 bases, and 13 bases lay between the germline ends. The CDR3 spells CASTAGLLYGYTF. In DNA, the CDR3 is TGTGCCAGCACCGCAGGGCTCCTCTATGGCTACACCTTC.

This clonotype has just a few counts. The chain uses TRBV6-1 and TRBJ2-1, with no clear D. This CDR3 spans 15 amino acids. The V end was cut by 8 bases, the J end by 6 bases, with 20 bases between. Per the germline V gene, CDR1 is MNHNS and CDR2 is SASEGT. This CDR3 is CASQIIVLGRNEQFF. The CDR3 DNA sequence: TGTGCCAGCCAAATCATCGTTCTAGGCCGCAATGAGCAGTTCTTC.

This clonotype was detected ten times or more. This chain links TRBV29-1 with TRBJ2-7; D may correspond to TRBD1 or TRBD2 (5 bases each). Germline V gene sequence: CDR1 SQVTM, CDR2 ANQGSEA. The CDR3 loop spans 14 amino acids. V lost 4 bases and J lost 1, with 14 bases in between. In nucleotides, the CDR3 is TGCAGCGTTGGACCGAGGGGCGATTCCTACGAGCAGTACTTC. Encoded protein: CSVGPRGDSYEQYF.

This clonotype was observed at least ten times. J is TRBJ2-3 and V is TRBV28; TRBD2 matches 9 bases. The CDR3 is made up of 15 amino acids. Germline-derived CDR1 and CDR2 are MDHEN and SYDVKM. Trimming removed 5 bases from V and 5 bases from J; junction bases left unmatched: 8. The CDR3 spells CASSPAGGPVDTQYF. DNA of the CDR3: TGTGCCAGCAGTCCCGCGGGAGGGCCGGTAGATACGCAGTATTTT. Supplemented by reference TRBV28 and TRBJ2-3, the full variable domain reads DVKVTQSSRYLVKRTGEKVFLECVQDMDHENMFWYRQDPGLGLRLIYFSYDVKMKEKGDIPEGYSVSREKKERFSLILESASTNQTSMYLCASSPAGGPVDTQYFGPGTRLTVL.

The genes are TRBV4-3 and TRBJ2-2; 13 bases fit TRBD2. The CDR3 has 17 amino acids. Germline loops: CDR1 LGHNA, CDR2 YSLEER. V lost 4 bases, J lost 5 bases, and 7 bases stayed unmatched. This CDR3 is CASSLGLAGTRTGELFF. For the CDR3, the DNA is TGCGCCAGCAGCCTGGGACTAGCGGGAACGCGGACCGGGGAGCTGTTTTTT.

This clonotype was seen at least ten times. V is TRBV12-3 or TRBV12-4 and J is TRBJ2-2; D call uncertain. The V end was cut by 9 bases, the J end by 5 bases, with 13 bases between. The CDR3 runs 13 residues. The CDR3 reads CASAGAETGELFF. The DNA for the CDR3 is TGTGCCAGTGCAGGAGCAGAGACCGGGGAGCTGTTTTTT.

The chain carries TRBV27 and TRBJ2-7; TRBD1 matches at 7 bases. Germline CDR1 reads MNHEY; CDR2 reads SMNVEV (reference sequence). Trimming removed 1 base from V and 0 bases from J; junction bases left unmatched: 3. The CDR3 extends over 15 amino acids. CDR3 sequence reads: CASSLWGQTSYEQYF. The CDR3 coding sequence is TGTGCCAGCAGTTTATGGGGACAGACCTCCTACGAGCAGTACTTC.

In this sample, this clonotype turned up many times. The rearrangement uses TRBV20-1 and TRBJ2-7, with 9 bases that match TRBD2. J gave up 4 bases and V 0 bases, and 4 bases lay outside the gene matches. The CDR3 consists of 14 residues. From germline, CDR1 is DFQATT and CDR2 SNEGSKA (reference sequence). The CDR3 reads CSARELAGSYEQYF. The CDR3 DNA is TGCAGTGCTAGAGAACTAGCGGGTAGTTACGAGCAGTACTTC.

This clonotype was counted at least ten times. DNA of the CDR3: TGCAGTGCTAGATCTCTTCCGGGACAGCCAAGTAACACCGGGGAGCTGTTTTTT. Translated: CSARSLPGQPSNTGELFF. V usage is TRBV20-1 and J usage is TRBJ2-2; 7 nucleotides line up with TRBD1. The germline CDR1 and CDR2 sequences are DFQATT and SNEGSKA (reference sequence). The CDR3 spans 18 residues. V shed 2 bases and J 2 bases; nucleotides not matched to a gene: 14.

The V gene is TRBV2, the J gene TRBJ1-5, with 9 positions matching TRBD1. CDR3 length: 15 residues. Germline-derived CDR1 and CDR2 are SNHLY and FYNNEI. Germline trimming cut 4 bases from V and 6 bases from J; bases unmatched to any gene: 7. CDR3 DNA sequence: TGTGCCAGCAGTGGGGACAGGGTAGTCGGTCAGCCCCAGCATTTT. It codes for CASSGDRVVGQPQHF.

There are many counts of this clonotype. CDR3 sequence reads: CASSANLAGSGDTQYF. The CDR3 region has the DNA TGTGCCAGCAGCGCGAACCTAGCGGGTTCCGGAGATACGCAGTATTTT. The chain is built from TRBV7-9 and TRBJ2-3; 8 bases fit TRBD2. The J segment lost 5 bases and the V segment lost 5 bases, leaving 12 bases of the junction unmatched. There are 16 residues in the CDR3. Germline loops: CDR1 SEHNR, CDR2 FQNEAQ (reference sequence).

The table lists this clonotype with many counts. The V call is TRBV11-3, the J call TRBJ2-1, with 12 positions matching TRBD2. V gave up 3 bases and J gave up 3 bases; unmatched junction bases: 6. The CDR3 runs to 17 residues. The germline V gene has CDR1 SGHNT and CDR2 YENEEA. The CDR3 coding sequence is TGTGCCAGCAGCTTCGCTGGACTAGCGGGATTCTACAATGAGCAGTTCTTC. It specifies CASSFAGLAGFYNEQFF.

The V gene is TRBV7-9, the J gene TRBJ2-5, with TRBD1 as a possible D gene (6 bases). The CDR3 totals 16 residues. Germline CDR1 and CDR2: SEHNR and FQNEAQ (reference sequence). The V gene lost 4 bases and the J gene lost 2 bases, with 17 bases spanning the gap. CDR3 DNA: TGTGCCAGCAGCTGGAGCCGGGACACCTCACAAGAGACCCAGTACTTC. It codes for CASSWSRDTSQETQYF.

This clonotype was found once. The junction shows a germline mismatch at one end, possibly a read error. This chain links TRBV12-3 or TRBV12-4 with TRBJ1-1; D is possibly TRBD1 (6 bases). CDR3 size: 11 residues. The CDR3 nucleotides read TGTGCCAACAGTTTGGACAGTGAAGCTTTCTTT. The encoded protein is CANSLDSEAFF.

V gene TRBV12-3 or TRBV12-4 combines with J gene TRBJ2-5; 8 bases align to TRBD2. The length of the CDR3 is 13 residues. V lost 7 bases, J lost 9 bases, and 10 bases stayed unmatched. The CDR3 reads CASNLGLGGAQYF. In DNA form, the CDR3 reads TGTGCCAGCAATCTGGGACTAGGAGGAGCCCAGTACTTC.

The chain is built from TRBV20-1 and TRBJ1-2; D remains ambiguous. V was clipped by 3 bases and J by 4 bases, with 15 bases between them. The germline V gene has CDR1 DFQATT and CDR2 SNEGSKA (reference sequence). The CDR3 spans 14 residues. The CDR3 DNA reads as TGCAGTGCTAGGGTCCAGGAGCGACTCTATGGCTACACCTTC. This encodes CSARVQERLYGYTF.

This clonotype showed up many times. The gene calls are TRBV18 and TRBJ2-7; D possibly corresponds to TRBD2 (7 bases). This CDR3 comprises 13 residues. The V gene's germline CDR1 is KGHSH and CDR2 LQKENI. V was shortened by 3 bases and J by 5 bases, with 11 bases between the two germline ends. CDR3 DNA sequence: TGTGCCAGCTCACCCGGGGGGCCCAACGAGCAGTACTTC. Residues: CASSPGGPNEQYF.

This clonotype occurred many times. The rearrangement links TRBV3-1 to TRBJ2-7, with D unresolved. V was pared by 9 bases and J by 1 base, with 16 bases between. CDR3 size: 14 residues. Per germline, CDR1 LGHDT and CDR2 YNNKEL (reference sequence). CDR3 region: CASGWGVTSYEQYF. The CDR3 coding sequence is TGTGCCAGTGGGTGGGGTGTAACGTCCTACGAGCAGTACTTC.

This clonotype was counted between two and nine times. V gene TRBV28 combines with J gene TRBJ1-2, with 8 positions matching TRBD1. There are 14 residues in the CDR3. Unmatched junction bases numbered 6, after V lost 6 bases and J lost 3 bases. CDR1 is MDHEN and CDR2 is SYDVKM in the germline V gene. CDR3 sequence reads: CASSMGQADYGYTF. DNA for the CDR3: TGTGCCAGCAGCATGGGACAGGCCGACTATGGCTACACCTTC.

The chain carries TRBV29-1 and TRBJ2-7; 9 bases are shared with TRBD2. Looked up from germline, CDR1 is SQVTM and CDR2 is ANQGSEA. The CDR3 sequence is 12 residues long. Trimming took 1 base from V and 7 from J; bases not matched to a gene: 2. CDR3 DNA sequence: TGCAGCGTTGAAGGACTAGCGGCTGAGCAGTACTTC. Protein sequence: CSVEGLAAEQYF.

The chain carries TRBV18 and TRBJ2-2; a possible D gene is TRBD1 (6 bases). The CDR3 has 15 residues. V was shortened by 3 bases and J by 1 base, with 9 bases between the two germline ends. Germline V CDR1 and CDR2: KGHSH, LQKENI. For the CDR3, the DNA is TGTGCCAGCTCACCGGGACAACTGAACACCGGGGAGCTGTTTTTT. This gives the protein CASSPGQLNTGELFF.

The genes are TRBV20-1 and TRBJ1-2; 7 bases are a match to TRBD1. This CDR3 has 15 amino acids. The V gene end was trimmed by 0 bases and the J gene end by 3 bases; junction bases not matched to a gene: 7. Germline V gene lookup returns CDR1 DFQATT and CDR2 SNEGSKA (reference sequence). The CDR3 loop reads CSARDRGGGDYGYTF. The DNA of the CDR3 is TGCAGTGCTAGAGATCGGGGAGGGGGCGACTATGGCTACACCTTC.

Many counts were recorded for this clonotype. The chain links TRBV28 to TRBJ2-7; no firm D call. With 5 bases removed from V and 3 bases from J, the gap between germline ends came to 8 bases. Germline V CDR1 and CDR2: MDHEN, SYDVKM. The CDR3 has 12 amino acids. CDR3 DNA: TGTGCCAGCAGTCAACAAAACTACGAGCAGTACTTC. It is translated as CASSQQNYEQYF.

This clonotype was picked up many times. CDR3 in DNA: TGTGCCAGCAGTGAAGTTGGACGGATCTATGGCTACACCTTC. Encoded protein: CASSEVGRIYGYTF. The chain joins TRBV6-1 to TRBJ1-2; no reliable D call. Germline CDR1 reads MNHNS; CDR2 reads SASEGT. The CDR3 is 14 amino acids. V was cut by 1 base and J by 4 bases, with 10 bases left in between.

This clonotype turned up a few times. The chain links TRBV28 to TRBJ2-7; 9 bases are shared with TRBD1. The CDR3 is 16 residues long. CDR1 is MDHEN, CDR2 SYDVKM, per germline. With V trimmed by 6 bases and J by 3 bases, 12 bases remained unmatched. The CDR3 reads CASSQLPGQGVYEQYF. The CDR3 DNA reads as TGTGCCAGCAGCCAGTTGCCGGGACAGGGTGTCTACGAGCAGTACTTC.